This T cell receptor (beta chain) was sequenced during a study of post-analysis software for immune sequencing data. Study summary: The study covered relapsing-remitting, secondary progressive and progressive-relapsing courses of multiple sclerosis. Findings of the study overall: With TRBV5-6, TRBV5-1 and TRBV20-1 included, 4 to 6 TRBV segments were more frequent in patients than in controls. Controls had significantly higher normalized Chao1 diversity than multiple sclerosis patients.

Prepared libraries of TCR beta cDNA carried unique molecular identifiers. With roughly 0.85 to 11 million T cells as the source, approximately 500,000 cDNA molecules resulted. Each CDR3 protein is one row after TCRdb ran MiXCR on the PCR reads. Altogether hundreds of thousands of distinct CDR3 sequences are present, just under 30% being singletons, with the ten largest covering more than 0.45%. Comments on this clonotype: As yet, its antigen is unknown. At one end, the junction sequence differs from germline, possibly due to a read error.

The V gene's germline CDR1 is MNHEY and CDR2 SVGAGI. This CDR3 is 15 amino acids long. The material sequenced was blood. V usage is TRBV6-5 and J usage is TRBJ2-2; 7 bases are a match to TRBD1. This clonotype was sampled from a girl aged 5-17 years with multiple sclerosis. CDR3 in DNA: TGTGGCAGCAGTTCCGGGACAGTTAACACCGGGGAGCTGTTTTTT. Its translation: CGSSSGTVNTGELFF.